Following are 31 T cell receptor beta chains from one sample sequenced in a study of CD8 T cells in ankylosing spondylitis. TCRdb re-derived calls from the 5' RACE reads in MiXCR, one entry per CDR3 protein. The sample shows about 400,000 distinct CDR3 sequences, 20% to 25% of them seen only once. The source material was blood, either unsorted or a sorted T cell fraction (not recorded which). These receptors came from a male donor with ankylosing spondylitis or in good health (not recorded which).

A few counts support this clonotype. The chain combines TRBV29-1 with TRBJ2-5, with D uncertain. V lost 7 bases, J lost 1 base, and 19 bases lay in between. From germline, CDR1 is SQVTM and CDR2 ANQGSEA. The CDR3 is 15 amino acids. The CDR3 reads CSDLLTVAPQETQYF. Here the CDR3 DNA reads TGCAGCGACCTTCTTACGGTGGCCCCCCAAGAGACCCAGTACTTC.

The chain uses TRBV7-2 and TRBJ2-7; 7 bases line up with TRBD1. The ends lost 3 bases at V and 3 bases at J; junction bases unmatched: 5. Germline V lookup: CDR1 SGHTA, CDR2 FQGNSA. The CDR3 sequence is 14 residues long. CDR3: CASSFSAGGYEQYF. In nucleotides, the CDR3 is TGTGCCAGCAGCTTTTCGGCAGGGGGCTACGAGCAGTACTTC. Variable domain in full (rest from reference TRBV7-2 and TRBJ2-7): GAGVSQSPSNKVTEKGKDVELRCDPISGHTALYWYRQSLGQGLEFLIYFQGNSAPDKSGLPSDRFSAERTGGSVSTLTIQRTQQEDSAVYLCASSFSAGGYEQYFGPGTRLTVT.

This clonotype was seen more than once but under ten times. The chain combines TRBV12-3 or TRBV12-4 with TRBJ1-1; D gene ambiguous. The CDR3 loop spans 14 amino acids. Trimming took 5 bases from V and 0 from J, leaving 10 bases between them. The DNA of the CDR3 is TGTGCCAGCAGTAGGGTGGAAATGAACACTGAAGCTTTCTTT. As protein: CASSRVEMNTEAFF.

This clonotype turned up a few times. V usage is TRBV7-2 and J usage is TRBJ2-7; D remains ambiguous. The CDR3 is 13 residues long. Germline V gene lookup returns CDR1 SGHTA and CDR2 FQGNSA. The germline V and J ends were trimmed by 5 bases and 3 bases, with 11 bases remaining between them. CDR3 bases: TGTGCCAGCAGCCCCCTCGATTTCTACGAGCAGTACTTC. It is translated as CASSPLDFYEQYF.

This clonotype occurred a few times. The V and J genes are TRBV29-1 and TRBJ2-7; TRBD2 agrees at 7 bases. There are 13 residues in the CDR3. V shed 7 bases and J 3 bases; nucleotides not matched to a gene: 9. Looked up from germline, CDR1 is SQVTM and CDR2 is ANQGSEA. The CDR3 here is CSALAAGGYEQYF. The CDR3 DNA reads as TGCAGCGCCCTAGCGGCCGGCGGCTACGAGCAGTACTTC.

In its sample, this clonotype was seen a few times. V usage is TRBV12-3 or TRBV12-4 and J usage is TRBJ2-3; D possibly matches TRBD1 or TRBD2 (7 bases each). Trimming removed 7 bases at V and 1 base at J, with 9 bases between. The CDR3 extends over 13 amino acids. CDR3 coding DNA: TGTGCCAGCACAGGGGGGGGCACAGATACGCAGTATTTT. It is translated as CASTGGGTDTQYF.

The V and J genes are TRBV24-1 and TRBJ1-2; D not certain. This CDR3 is built from 13 residues. The V gene lost 1 base and the J gene lost 3 bases, with 5 bases spanning the gap. The germline gives CDR1 KGHDR, CDR2 SFDVKD. The CDR3 DNA sequence: TGTGCCACCAGTGATTTCGCCTACTATGGCTACACCTTC. Protein sequence: CATSDFAYYGYTF.

The CDR3 coding sequence is TGTGCCAGCCGGCTGTCGGGGCTAGTTAGTACCTACGAGCAGTACTTC. This encodes CASRLSGLVSTYEQYF. The V gene is TRBV7-2, the J gene TRBJ2-7; D possibly uses TRBD1 or TRBD2 (5 bases each). V was pared by 8 bases and J by 2 bases, with 22 bases between. The CDR3 extends over 16 amino acids. The V gene's germline CDR1 is SGHTA and CDR2 FQGNSA. Full variable domain (rest looked up from reference TRBV7-2 and TRBJ2-7): GAGVSQSPSNKVTEKGKDVELRCDPISGHTALYWYRQSLGQGLEFLIYFQGNSAPDKSGLPSDRFSAERTGGSVSTLTIQRTQQEDSAVYLCASRLSGLVSTYEQYFGPGTRLTVT.

In this sample, this clonotype turned up a few times. This chain uses TRBV19 with TRBJ1-1; no clear D gene. Germline loops: CDR1 LNHDA, CDR2 SQIVND (reference sequence). Trimming removed 3 bases from V and 5 bases from J, with 13 bases in between. The CDR3 is made up of 14 amino acids. CDR3 coding DNA: TGTGCCAGTAGTATGATCTTGTTGGGGACTGAAGCTTTCTTT. Translated, it gives CASSMILLGTEAFF.

This chain joins TRBV29-1 and TRBJ2-2, with D unclear. CDR3 length: 15 amino acids. The V and J ends lost 6 bases and 0 bases respectively, with 14 bases between them. The germline V gene has CDR1 SQVTM and CDR2 ANQGSEA. The CDR3 reads CSVVLTDANTGELFF. The CDR3 nucleotides are TGCAGCGTAGTTCTGACCGACGCGAACACCGGGGAGCTGTTTTTT.

The table lists this clonotype with a few counts. CDR3 nucleotide sequence: TGCGCCAGCAGCCAAAGGGGGGAGCTGTTTTTT. Protein: CASSQRGELFF. The V call is TRBV4-1, the J call TRBJ2-2; D call uncertain. The CDR3 runs 11 residues. The V gene lost 2 bases and the J gene lost 8 bases, with 3 bases spanning the gap. The germline V gene has CDR1 MGHRA and CDR2 YSYEKL.

The chain links TRBV4-1 to TRBJ1-4; D unresolved. The CDR3 is 15 amino acids. Germline-derived CDR1 and CDR2 are MGHRA and YSYEKL. Trimming stripped 4 bases from V and 7 bases from J, with 16 bases between. The CDR3 loop reads CASSLFKGIGEKLFF. In DNA form, the CDR3 reads TGCGCCAGCAGCCTATTCAAAGGGATCGGTGAAAAACTGTTTTTT.

The V and J genes are TRBV7-2 and TRBJ1-2; 8 nucleotides match TRBD1. Per germline, CDR1 SGHTA and CDR2 FQGNSA. V trimming: 4 bases; J trimming: 4 bases; junction bases outside the gene matches: 5. The CDR3 runs 14 residues. The CDR3 nucleotides are TGTGCCAGCAGCTCCCGGGACAGGACCTATGGCTACACCTTC. Its protein product is CASSSRDRTYGYTF.

Only a few counts were recorded for this clonotype. The V and J genes are TRBV21-1 and TRBJ2-1; the table names TRBD2, a call not compared with the DNA. TRBV21-1 is a known pseudogene. The CDR3 covers 17 residues. The CDR3 DNA follows: TGTGCCAGCAGCAAAGTTCGAGCTAGCGGGGCCAGTTATGAGCAGTTCTTC. It yields the protein CASSKVRASGASYEQFF.

The chain combines TRBV7-9 with TRBJ2-3; no reliable D call. There are 15 residues in the CDR3. Trimming left V 8 bases short and J 4 bases short, with 19 bases between. From germline, CDR1 is SEHNR and CDR2 FQNEAQ (reference sequence). The CDR3 loop is CASVAASLGSDTQYF. CDR3 sequence (DNA): TGTGCCAGCGTGGCGGCGTCCCTTGGGTCAGATACGCAGTATTTT.

This clonotype was observed a few times. The V and J genes are TRBV28 and TRBJ1-1; TRBD1 aligns across 7 bases. The germline CDR1 and CDR2 sequences are MDHEN and SYDVKM. After removal of 1 base from V and 7 bases from J, the junction contained 3 bases not matched to a gene. The CDR3 is 13 residues long. The CDR3 loop reads CASSLLQGIEAFF. In DNA, the CDR3 is TGTGCCAGCAGTTTATTACAGGGGATTGAAGCTTTCTTT.

This clonotype has more than one count but fewer than ten. This chain joins TRBV7-2 and TRBJ2-3; D is possibly TRBD2 (5 bases). Trimming left V 0 bases short and J 3 bases short, with 10 bases between. The CDR3 covers 15 residues. The germline gives CDR1 SGHTA, CDR2 FQGNSA. The CDR3 DNA follows: TGTGCCAGCAGCTTAGCGCTGGGAGAAACAGATACGCAGTATTTT. The encoded protein is CASSLALGETDTQYF. Complete variable domain (other parts from reference TRBV7-2 and TRBJ2-3): GAGVSQSPSNKVTEKGKDVELRCDPISGHTALYWYRQSLGQGLEFLIYFQGNSAPDKSGLPSDRFSAERTGGSVSTLTIQRTQQEDSAVYLCASSLALGETDTQYFGPGTRLTVL.

The chain combines TRBV28 with TRBJ2-7; tentative D call: TRBD2 (6 bases). CDR1 MDHEN and CDR2 SYDVKM come from the germline V gene. V was pared by 6 bases and J by 4 bases, with 16 bases between. CDR3 length equals 14 residues. In DNA form, the CDR3 reads TGTGCCAGCAGGGATGGAGGGGTTCCGTACGAGCAGTACTTC. Translating it yields CASRDGGVPYEQYF.

J is TRBJ1-1 and V is TRBV6-1, with D possibly TRBD1 on 5 matching bases. Germline V gives CDR1 MNHNS, CDR2 SASEGT. The length of the CDR3 is 17 residues. V was cut by 6 bases and J by 0 bases, with 20 bases left in between. Here the CDR3 reads CASSPISFGGVNTEAFF. CDR3 coding DNA: TGTGCCAGCAGCCCTATATCGTTCGGAGGGGTGAACACTGAAGCTTTCTTT.

Only a few counts were recorded for this clonotype. The chain combines TRBV7-2 with TRBJ2-2; 12 bases map to TRBD2. V was pared by 1 base and J by 4 bases, with 7 bases of the junction left unmatched. Germline CDR1 and CDR2: SGHTA and FQGNSA. The CDR3 has 18 amino acids. CDR3 loop: CASSLVPSGGASTGELFF. CDR3 nucleotide sequence: TGTGCCAGCAGCTTAGTGCCTAGCGGGGGGGCATCCACCGGGGAGCTGTTTTTT.

The chain couples TRBV14 to TRBJ2-2; 10 nucleotides line up with TRBD2. Trimming at V came to 0 bases and at J to 7 bases, leaving 8 bases not matched to a gene. This CDR3 contains 17 residues. The V gene's germline CDR1 is SGHDN and CDR2 FVKESK. CDR3 protein: CASSQEPPPSGGGELFF. The CDR3 region has the DNA TGTGCCAGCAGCCAAGAACCCCCGCCTAGCGGGGGCGGGGAGCTGTTTTTT.

V usage is TRBV10-3 and J usage is TRBJ1-1; D remains unclear. This CDR3 is 14 amino acids long. V gave up 3 bases and J gave up 0 bases, with 8 bases separating them. Germline loops: CDR1 ENHRY, CDR2 SYGVKD. The CDR3 loop reads CAISDPGMNTEAFF. CDR3 nucleotides: TGTGCCATCAGTGACCCCGGGATGAACACTGAAGCTTTCTTT.

The chain recombines TRBV12-3 or TRBV12-4 with TRBJ2-2; 12 bases agree with TRBD1. The V and J ends lost 6 bases and 4 bases, in that order; junction bases with no gene match: 6. The CDR3 runs to 16 residues. CDR3 nucleotides: TGTGCCAGCAGGGGGCCGGGACAGGGGGCCACCGGGGAGCTGTTTTTT. Translation gives CASRGPGQGATGELFF.

V gene TRBV12-3 or TRBV12-4 combines with J gene TRBJ2-1; 11 bases are a match to TRBD1. The CDR3 runs 15 residues. J was trimmed by 5 bases and V by 4 bases; bases with no gene match: 4. The CDR3 region has the DNA TGTGCCAGCAGTTCCGGGACAGGGGGTCACAATGAGCAGTTCTTC. It codes for CASSSGTGGHNEQFF.

This chain uses TRBV4-1 with TRBJ2-7; 11 bases align to TRBD2. With V trimmed by 5 bases and J by 5 bases, 8 bases remained unmatched. Germline assignment: CDR1 MGHRA and CDR2 YSYEKL. The CDR3 is 15 residues long. The CDR3 reads CASSYGLAGVDEQYF. Here the CDR3 DNA reads TGCGCCAGCAGCTACGGACTAGCGGGTGTCGACGAGCAGTACTTC.

CDR3 DNA sequence: TGTGCCAGCAACGATCTGGCGGAGTCCTCGGGCTATGGCTACACCTTC. It translates to CASNDLAESSGYGYTF. This chain uses TRBV2 with TRBJ1-2; no reliable D call. Germline V gives CDR1 SNHLY, CDR2 FYNNEI. The V end lost 7 bases, the J end lost 4 bases, and 22 bases lay between the germline ends. The CDR3 consists of 16 residues.

The rearrangement uses TRBV20-1 and TRBJ2-7; D ambiguous. Germline CDR1 and CDR2: DFQATT and SNEGSKA (reference sequence). This CDR3 has 17 residues. V was trimmed by 4 bases and J by 2 bases, leaving 24 bases between them. CDR3 region: CSAKDGLLATTPYEQYF. The CDR3 DNA reads TGCAGTGCTAAAGATGGATTGTTGGCTACAACCCCCTACGAGCAGTACTTC.

This clonotype turned up a few times. The chain employs TRBV12-3 or TRBV12-4 and TRBJ2-1, with D maybe TRBD2 (6 bases). This CDR3 is built from 16 residues. The germline V and J ends were trimmed by 3 bases and 3 bases, with 15 bases remaining between them. The CDR3 DNA reads TGTGCCAGCAGTTTCATCTCTGGGGGGATCTACAATGAGCAGTTCTTC. It is translated as CASSFISGGIYNEQFF.

This clonotype came up once. V is TRBV5-5 and J is TRBJ2-7; perhaps TRBD1 as D (5 bases). The CDR3 length is 14 residues. V lost 1 base and J 3 bases, leaving 11 bases between the germline ends. Germline V lookup: CDR1 SGHKS, CDR2 YYEKEE (reference sequence). DNA of the CDR3: TGTGCCAGCAGCTTGCAGGGTAGTGTCTACGAGCAGTACTTC. Translation gives CASSLQGSVYEQYF.

This clonotype was picked up a small number of times. The chain employs TRBV7-9 and TRBJ2-7; D is undetermined. Trimming cost V 1 base and J 5 bases, with 15 bases left between them. The CDR3 has 15 residues. Germline V gene data show CDR1 as SEHNR and CDR2 as FQNEAQ (reference sequence). CDR3 DNA: TGTGCCAGCAGCTTAGGTTTCATGGCGACCGACGAGCAGTACTTC. This codes for CASSLGFMATDEQYF.

The chain recombines TRBV24-1 with TRBJ2-4, with 8 nucleotides matching TRBD1. In germline, CDR1 is KGHDR, CDR2 SFDVKD. Trimming at V came to 4 bases and at J to 11 bases, leaving 6 bases not matched to a gene. CDR3 length: 13 residues. DNA for the CDR3: TGTGCCACCAGTGACAGGACAGGGTCGCTTCAGTACTTC. Encoded protein: CATSDRTGSLQYF.